The text below deals with one TCR beta chain. As yet, its antigen is unknown. The sample comes from a study of T cell responses to AZD1222 COVID-19 vaccine. Study-level results: At study baseline, merely a handful of AZD1222 recipients were seropositive. Clonal diversity was possibly underestimated; the donors were predominantly white British and more often female. Among spike-specific TCRs, nearly half reportedly target unmutated variant regions. Without day 14 samples, only post-peak T cell repertoires were studied.

V shed 4 bases and J shed 3 bases, with 12 bases lying between them. The CDR3 totals 14 residues. CDR1 MDHEN and CDR2 SYDVKM come from the germline V gene. Some clones are missing from TCRdb's copy, which holds only in-frame ones; the method was immunoSEQ multiplex PCR. The table includes about 120,000 clones, about 90% detected once. The material was peripheral blood, obtained on day 0 of MenACWY control vaccination. The origin of this receptor is an adult in good health. The J gene is TRBJ1-1, the V gene TRBV28; D remains unclear. The CDR3 reads CASSSPGADTEAFF. Here the CDR3 DNA reads TGTGCCAGCAGTTCCCCGGGTGCGGACACTGAAGCTTTCTTT.